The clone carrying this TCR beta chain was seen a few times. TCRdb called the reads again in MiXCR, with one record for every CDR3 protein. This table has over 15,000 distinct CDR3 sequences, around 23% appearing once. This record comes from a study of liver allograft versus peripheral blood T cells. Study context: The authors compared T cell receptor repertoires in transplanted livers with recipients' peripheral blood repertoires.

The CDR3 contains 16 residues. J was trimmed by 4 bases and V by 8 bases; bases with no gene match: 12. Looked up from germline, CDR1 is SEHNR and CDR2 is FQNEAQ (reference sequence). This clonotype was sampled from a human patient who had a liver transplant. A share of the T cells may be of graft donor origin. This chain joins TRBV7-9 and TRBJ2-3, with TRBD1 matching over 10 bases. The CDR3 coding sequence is TGTGCCAGCGCCACGGGACAGGGGTTCATGTCAGATACGCAGTATTTT. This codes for CASATGQGFMSDTQYF.